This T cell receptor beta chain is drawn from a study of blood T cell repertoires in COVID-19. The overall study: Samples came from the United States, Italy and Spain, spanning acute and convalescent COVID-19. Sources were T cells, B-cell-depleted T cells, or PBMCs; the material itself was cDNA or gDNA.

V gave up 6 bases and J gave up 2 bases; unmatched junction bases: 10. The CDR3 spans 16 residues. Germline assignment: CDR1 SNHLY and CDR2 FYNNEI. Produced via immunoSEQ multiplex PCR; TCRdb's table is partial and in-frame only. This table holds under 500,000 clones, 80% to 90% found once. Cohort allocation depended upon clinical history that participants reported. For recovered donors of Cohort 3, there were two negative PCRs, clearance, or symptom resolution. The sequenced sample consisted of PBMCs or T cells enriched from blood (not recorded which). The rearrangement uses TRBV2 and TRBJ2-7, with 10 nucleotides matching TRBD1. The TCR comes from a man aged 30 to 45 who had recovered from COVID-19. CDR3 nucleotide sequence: TGTGCCAGCAGCGACCGAAGGGACAGGGGCACCTACGAGCAGTACTTC. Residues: CASSDRRDRGTYEQYF.